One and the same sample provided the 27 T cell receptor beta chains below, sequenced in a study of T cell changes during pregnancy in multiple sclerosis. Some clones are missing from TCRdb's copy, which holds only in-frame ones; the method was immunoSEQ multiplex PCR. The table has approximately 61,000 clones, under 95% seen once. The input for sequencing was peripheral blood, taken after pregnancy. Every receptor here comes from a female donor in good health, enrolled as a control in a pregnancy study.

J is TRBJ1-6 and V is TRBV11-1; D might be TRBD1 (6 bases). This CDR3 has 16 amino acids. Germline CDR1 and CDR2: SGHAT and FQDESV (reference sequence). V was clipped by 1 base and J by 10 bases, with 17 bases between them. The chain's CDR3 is CASSLGGQGTRSPLHF. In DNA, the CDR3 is TGTGCCAGCAGCTTAGGAGGGCAGGGGACGAGGTCACCCCTCCACTTT.

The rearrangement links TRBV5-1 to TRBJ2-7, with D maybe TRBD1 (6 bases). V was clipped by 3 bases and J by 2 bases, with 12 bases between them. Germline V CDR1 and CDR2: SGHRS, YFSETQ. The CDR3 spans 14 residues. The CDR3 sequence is CASSSDSSPYEQYF. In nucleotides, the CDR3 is TGCGCCAGCAGCTCGGACAGTTCTCCCTACGAGCAGTACTTC.

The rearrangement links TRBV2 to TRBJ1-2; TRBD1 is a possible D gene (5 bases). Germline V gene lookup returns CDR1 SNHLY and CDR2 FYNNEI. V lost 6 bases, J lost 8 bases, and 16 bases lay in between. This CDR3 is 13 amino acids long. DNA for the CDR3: TGTGCCAGCAGAGGAGACAGTAGGGGCGGCTACACCTTC. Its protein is CASRGDSRGGYTF. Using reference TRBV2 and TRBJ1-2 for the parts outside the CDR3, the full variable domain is EPEVTQTPSHQVTQMGQEVILRCVPISNHLYFYWYRQILGQKVEFLVSFYNNEISEKSEIFDDQFSVERPDGSNFTLKIRSTKLEDSAMYFCASRGDSRGGYTFGSGTRLTVV.

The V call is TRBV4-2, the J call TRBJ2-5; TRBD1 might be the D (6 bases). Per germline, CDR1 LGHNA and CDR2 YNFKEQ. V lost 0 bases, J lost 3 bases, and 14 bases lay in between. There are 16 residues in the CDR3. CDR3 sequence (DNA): TGTGCCAGCAGCCAAGATGAGGCAGGGGCGGAAGAGACCCAGTACTTC. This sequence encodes CASSQDEAGAEETQYF.

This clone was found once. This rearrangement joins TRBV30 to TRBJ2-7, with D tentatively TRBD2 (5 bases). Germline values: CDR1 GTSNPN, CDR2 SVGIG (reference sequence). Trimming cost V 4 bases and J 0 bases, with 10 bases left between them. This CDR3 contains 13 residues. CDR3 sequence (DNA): TGTGCCTGGACCGTGGGGAGCTCCTACGAGCAGTACTTC. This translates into CAWTVGSSYEQYF.

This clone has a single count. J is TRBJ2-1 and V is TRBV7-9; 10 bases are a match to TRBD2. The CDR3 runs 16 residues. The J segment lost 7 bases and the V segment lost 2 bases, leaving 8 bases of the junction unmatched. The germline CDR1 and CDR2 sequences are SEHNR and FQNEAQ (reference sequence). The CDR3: CASSLILAGARNEQFF. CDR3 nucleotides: TGTGCCAGCAGCTTAATCCTAGCGGGAGCTAGGAATGAGCAGTTCTTC.

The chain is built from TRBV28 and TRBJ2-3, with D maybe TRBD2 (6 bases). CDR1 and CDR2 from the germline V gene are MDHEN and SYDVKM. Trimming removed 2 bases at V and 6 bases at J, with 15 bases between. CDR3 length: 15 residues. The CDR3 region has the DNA TGTGCCAGCAGTTTAGGATGGGACTCGTCGGATACGCAGTATTTT. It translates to CASSLGWDSSDTQYF.

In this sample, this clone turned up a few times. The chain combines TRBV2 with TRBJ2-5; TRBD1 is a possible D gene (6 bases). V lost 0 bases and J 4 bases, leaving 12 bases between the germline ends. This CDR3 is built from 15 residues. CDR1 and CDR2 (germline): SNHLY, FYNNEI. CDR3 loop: CASSEAITGIETQYF. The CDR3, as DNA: TGTGCCAGCAGTGAAGCAATCACAGGGATAGAGACCCAGTACTTC.

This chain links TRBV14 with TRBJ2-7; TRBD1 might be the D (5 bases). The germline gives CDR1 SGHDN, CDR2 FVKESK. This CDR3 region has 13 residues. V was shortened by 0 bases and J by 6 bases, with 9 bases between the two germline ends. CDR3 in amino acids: CASSQDMGLEQYF. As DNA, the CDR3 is TGTGCCAGCAGCCAAGATATGGGGCTCGAGCAGTACTTC.

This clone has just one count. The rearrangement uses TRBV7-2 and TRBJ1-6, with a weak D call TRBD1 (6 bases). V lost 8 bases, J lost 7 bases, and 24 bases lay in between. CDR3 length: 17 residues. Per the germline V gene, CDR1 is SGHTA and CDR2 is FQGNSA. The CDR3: CASALSGSGRGNSPLHF. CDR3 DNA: TGTGCCAGCGCCTTAAGTGGGTCGGGCAGGGGAAATTCACCCCTCCACTTT.

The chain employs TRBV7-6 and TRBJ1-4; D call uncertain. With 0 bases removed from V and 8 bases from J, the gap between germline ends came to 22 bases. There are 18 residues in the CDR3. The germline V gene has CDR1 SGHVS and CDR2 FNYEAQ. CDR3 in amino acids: CASSLAVPRDNSEEKLFF. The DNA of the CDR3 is TGTGCCAGCAGCTTAGCGGTTCCCCGCGACAACTCTGAAGAAAAACTGTTTTTT.

The CDR3 protein is CASSQDRNTEAFF. The CDR3 bases are TGCGCCAGCAGCCAAGACAGGAACACTGAAGCTTTCTTT. The chain employs TRBV4-3 and TRBJ1-1; D unresolved. Germline V gives CDR1 LGHNA, CDR2 YSLEER. The CDR3 contains 13 residues. The V end was cut by 0 bases, the J end by 1 base, with 3 bases between.

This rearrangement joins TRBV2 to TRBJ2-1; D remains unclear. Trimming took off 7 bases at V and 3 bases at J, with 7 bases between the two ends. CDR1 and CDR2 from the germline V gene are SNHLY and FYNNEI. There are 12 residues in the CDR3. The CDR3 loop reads CASKTHYNEQFF. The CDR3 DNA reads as TGTGCCAGCAAGACTCACTACAATGAGCAGTTCTTC.

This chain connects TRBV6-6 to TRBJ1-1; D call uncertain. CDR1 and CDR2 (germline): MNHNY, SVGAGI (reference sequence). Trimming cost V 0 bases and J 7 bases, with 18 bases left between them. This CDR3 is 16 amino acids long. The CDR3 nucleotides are TGTGCCAGCAGTTACTCGCAAACTCTGGTCGGGGTTGAAGCTTTCTTT. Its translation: CASSYSQTLVGVEAFF.

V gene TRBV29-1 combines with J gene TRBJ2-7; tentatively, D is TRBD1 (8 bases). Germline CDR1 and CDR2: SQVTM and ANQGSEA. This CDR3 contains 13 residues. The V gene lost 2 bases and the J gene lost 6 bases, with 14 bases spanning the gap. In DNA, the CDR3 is TGCAGCGTTGAAATGGACAGGGAGGGCGAGCAGTACTTC. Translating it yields CSVEMDREGEQYF.

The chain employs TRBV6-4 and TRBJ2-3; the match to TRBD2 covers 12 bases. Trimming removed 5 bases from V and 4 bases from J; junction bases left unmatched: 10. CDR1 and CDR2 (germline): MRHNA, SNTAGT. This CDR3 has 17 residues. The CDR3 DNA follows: TGTGCCAGCAGTTCCGGGGCGGCTAGCGGGGGGGCAGATACGCAGTATTTT. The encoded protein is CASSSGAASGGADTQYF.

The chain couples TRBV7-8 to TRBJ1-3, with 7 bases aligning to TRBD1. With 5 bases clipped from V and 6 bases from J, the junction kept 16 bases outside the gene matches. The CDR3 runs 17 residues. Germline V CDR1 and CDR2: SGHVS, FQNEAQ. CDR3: CASSPYGGTVPSNTIYF. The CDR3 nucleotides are TGTGCCAGCAGCCCCTATGGTGGGACAGTCCCATCAAACACCATATATTTT.

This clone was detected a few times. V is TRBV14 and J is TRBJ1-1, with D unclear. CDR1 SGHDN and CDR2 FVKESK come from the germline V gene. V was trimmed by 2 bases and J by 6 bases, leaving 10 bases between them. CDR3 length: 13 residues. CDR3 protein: CASSQPGRAEAFF. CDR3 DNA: TGTGCCAGCAGCCAACCAGGCCGCGCTGAAGCTTTCTTT.

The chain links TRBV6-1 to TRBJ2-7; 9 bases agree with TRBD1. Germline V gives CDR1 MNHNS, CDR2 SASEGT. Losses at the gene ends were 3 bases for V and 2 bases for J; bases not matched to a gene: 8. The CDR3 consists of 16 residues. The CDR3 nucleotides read TGTGCCAGCAGTGAGACCGGGACAGGGTTACCCTACGAGCAGTACTTC. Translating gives CASSETGTGLPYEQYF.

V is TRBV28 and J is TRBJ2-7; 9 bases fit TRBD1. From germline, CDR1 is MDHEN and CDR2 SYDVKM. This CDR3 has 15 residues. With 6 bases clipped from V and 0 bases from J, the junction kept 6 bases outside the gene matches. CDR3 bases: TGTGCCAGCAGACTGGGACAGGGAAGCTCCTACGAGCAGTACTTC. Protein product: CASRLGQGSSYEQYF.

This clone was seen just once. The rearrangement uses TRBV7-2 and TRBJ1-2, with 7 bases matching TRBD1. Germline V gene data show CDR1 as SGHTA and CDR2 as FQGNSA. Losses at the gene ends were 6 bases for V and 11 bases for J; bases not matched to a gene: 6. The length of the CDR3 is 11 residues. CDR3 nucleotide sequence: TGTGCCAGCAGTTACTGGGACAGTTACACCTTC. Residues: CASSYWDSYTF.

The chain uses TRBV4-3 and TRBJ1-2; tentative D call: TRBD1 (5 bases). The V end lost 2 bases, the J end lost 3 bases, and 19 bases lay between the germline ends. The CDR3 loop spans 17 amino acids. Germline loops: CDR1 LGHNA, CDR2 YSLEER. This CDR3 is CASSQWRDLAEDYGYTF. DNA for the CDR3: TGCGCCAGCAGCCAATGGCGGGACCTCGCGGAGGACTATGGCTACACCTTC.

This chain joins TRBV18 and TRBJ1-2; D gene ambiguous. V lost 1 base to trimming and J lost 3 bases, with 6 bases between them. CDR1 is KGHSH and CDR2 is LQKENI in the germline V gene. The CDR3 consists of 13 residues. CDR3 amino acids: CASSPQGDYGYTF. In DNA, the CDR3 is TGTGCCAGCTCACCACAGGGAGACTATGGCTACACCTTC.

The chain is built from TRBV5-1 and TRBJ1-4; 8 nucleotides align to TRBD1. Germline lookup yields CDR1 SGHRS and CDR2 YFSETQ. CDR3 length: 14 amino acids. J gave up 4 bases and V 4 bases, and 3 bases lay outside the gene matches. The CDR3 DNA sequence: TGCGCCAGCAGCCTGGACAGGGATAATGAAAAACTGTTTTTT. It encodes CASSLDRDNEKLFF.

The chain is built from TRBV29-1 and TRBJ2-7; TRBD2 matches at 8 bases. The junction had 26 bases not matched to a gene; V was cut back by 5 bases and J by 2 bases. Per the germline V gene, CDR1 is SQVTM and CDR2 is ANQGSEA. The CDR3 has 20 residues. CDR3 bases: TGCAGCGTTCGGTCTAAATTCCCGTCACTAGGGGCGGGAGGCCCCTACGAGCAGTACTTC. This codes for CSVRSKFPSLGAGGPYEQYF.

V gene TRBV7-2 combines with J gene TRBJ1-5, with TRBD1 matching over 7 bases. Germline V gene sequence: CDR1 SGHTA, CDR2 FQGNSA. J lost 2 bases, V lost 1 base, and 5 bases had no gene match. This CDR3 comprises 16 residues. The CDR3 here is CASSLVEGARNQPQHF. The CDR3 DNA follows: TGTGCCAGCAGCTTAGTTGAGGGGGCTCGCAATCAGCCCCAGCATTTT.

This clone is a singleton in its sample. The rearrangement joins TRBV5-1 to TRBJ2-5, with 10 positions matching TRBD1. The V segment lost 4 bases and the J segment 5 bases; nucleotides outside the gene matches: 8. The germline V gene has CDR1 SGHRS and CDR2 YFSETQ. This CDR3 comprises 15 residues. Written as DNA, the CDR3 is TGCGCCAGCAGCAGACCGGGACAGGGGTCCGAGACCCAGTACTTC. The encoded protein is CASSRPGQGSETQYF.